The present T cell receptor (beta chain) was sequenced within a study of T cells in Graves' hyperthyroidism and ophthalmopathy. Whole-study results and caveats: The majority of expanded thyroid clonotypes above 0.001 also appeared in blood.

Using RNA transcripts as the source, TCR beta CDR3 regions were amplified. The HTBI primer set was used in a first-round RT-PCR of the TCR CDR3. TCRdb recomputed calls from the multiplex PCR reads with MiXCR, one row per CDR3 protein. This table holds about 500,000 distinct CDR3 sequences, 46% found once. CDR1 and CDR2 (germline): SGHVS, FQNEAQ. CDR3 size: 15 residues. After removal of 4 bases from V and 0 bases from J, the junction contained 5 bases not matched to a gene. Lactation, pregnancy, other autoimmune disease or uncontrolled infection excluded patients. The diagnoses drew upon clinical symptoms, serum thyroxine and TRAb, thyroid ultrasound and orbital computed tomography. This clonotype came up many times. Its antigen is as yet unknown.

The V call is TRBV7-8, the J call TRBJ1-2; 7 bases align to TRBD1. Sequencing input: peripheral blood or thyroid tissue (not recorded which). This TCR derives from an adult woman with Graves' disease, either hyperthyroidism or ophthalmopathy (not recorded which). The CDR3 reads CASSWGQPANYGYTF. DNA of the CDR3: TGTGCCAGCAGCTGGGGACAGCCTGCTAACTATGGCTACACCTTC.